Listed here is a single T cell receptor beta chain. This clone was detected once. The specificity of this receptor is unknown. Per-base quality was not reported, and no clone a single base away is much larger than it. The data were taken from a study of shared clonotypes between healthy human individuals (dated by TCRdb to 2018 to 2021). Regarding the research as a whole: The cohort included three men and a couple of women between 18 and 49 years of age. Per donor, three plates each were used for CD4 naive and CD4 memory, two for CD8 naive, and one for CD8 memory. The study deeply sequenced blood TCR repertoires of five healthy adults to estimate repertoire size and the extent of clonotype sharing between individuals. To increase sequencing depth and limit assay-specific biases, different laboratories used diverse techniques to prepare libraries and sequence TCR repertoires. Each donor's leukapheresis produced roughly between about 0.8 and 10 billion PBMCs.

CD8 naive samples consisted of CD45RO-negative cells that were positively selected for CCR7, yielding a CD45RA+CCR7+ population without TemRA cells. Donors were healthy HIV-negative adults with no recently reported acute infections or vaccinations. Every donor was a Caucasian adult living in Nashville, Tennessee, USA. Blood was obtained by leukapheresis, after which PBMCs were separated by Ficoll-Histopaque density gradient centrifugation and cryopreserved in liquid nitrogen vapor phase. Analytical flow cytometry was used to check the purity and quantity of every magnetically sorted T cell population. Each sorted fraction had its genomic DNA isolated and then quantified by UV absorbance on a Nanodrop 2000c. Sequences ENHRY (CDR1) and SYGVKD (CDR2) are obtained from the germline V gene. Including cysteine and phenylalanine, the CDR3 has 12 amino acids. Here the CDR3 DNA is all that survives: 36 bases in frame from base 1. The junction shows trimming of 3 bases on V and 3 bases on J, plus 5 bases between the germline ends.

Paper-wide results and their limitations: Incomplete sequencing was indicated by rarefaction of sorted-subset datasets, despite the large sequencing depth. Pairwise subsampling indicated that sequencing depth was expected to affect the degree of clonotype sharing among donors. Compared with non-shared clonotypes, clonotypes shared by all four sorted-subset donors had higher generation probabilities. Because the study included only a small number of donors, the genetic and exposure-history diversity represented was limited. When four donors were compared, the shared fraction of clonotypes was about 5.5% for naive CD4, around 3.6% for naive CD8, more than 2% for memory CD4, and roughly 0.43% for memory CD8. Sampling was limited to blood, and TCR repertoires in tissue likely differ from TCR repertoires in blood. Naive subsets generally had larger estimated clonotype richness than memory subsets did.

TCR CDR3 regions were amplified from genomic DNA by multiplex PCR using the deep immunoSEQ assay. Genomic DNA extracted from each cell subset was distributed evenly over all wells of several immunoSEQ 96-well plates, and each plate served as one replicate. For sorted subsets, each replicate PCR was loaded with around 220 ng genomic DNA, equivalent to 32,000 or so T cell genomes. Purified libraries were measured with a Qubit 3.0 fluorometer, size-checked on a Bioanalyzer 2100, and measured again with the KAPA Library Quantification kit. Each immunoSEQ 96-well plate was sequenced on its own single-read 150-cycle Illumina NextSeq 550 flow cell. As for the original processing: Because the immunoSEQ output included only junctional sequences and no quality scores, the filtering could not be the same as the filtering used for full-length reads. To assign V/J genes and CDR3, sequences were annotated against IMGT germline references using PyIR, a Python wrapper for IgBLAST v1.9. Reads with weak V/J assignments (E-value above 1e-6), missing CDR3, stop codons, out-of-frame junctions, or ambiguous translated residues were removed. V3J clonotypes were defined as sequences sharing the same inferred V gene, J gene, and CDR3 amino acid sequence. The percentage overlap between two repertoires was calculated by dividing the number of shared unique clonotypes by the size of the smaller repertoire. Three approaches were used to assess repertoire richness: RTK rarefaction, the Chao1 estimator, and Recon v2.1 estimates of unobserved clonotypes. For all TCRbeta clonotypes obtained by the gDNA method from a few donors, generation probabilities were computed with OLGA. As stored in TCRdb, this immuneACCESS dataset retains in-frame rearrangements with V and J assigned. A fraction of the clones does not appear; measured against another copy, unresolved V genes explain less than half of the discrepancy, and the remainder lacks a known reason. V, J and clone size were drawn from that table, and D and trimming were deduced from the DNA. This sample lists millions of clones; around 93% were detected once. Of the sample, 1.5% to 2% falls within the top ten clones.

The TCR originated in a man between 18 and 35 years old in good health. Some clones in this sample may be carry-over from other donors' samples. This receptor chain uses TRBV10-3 and TRBJ1-1; the D gene remains uncertain. Input material: naive CD8+ T cells from PBMCs. What the cell subset or site label conveys for this sample: CD45RA+CCR7+. The bases are TGTGCCATCAGTGATGGTGACACTGAAGCTTTCTTT. Its protein reads: CAISDGDTEAFF.